Below, 27 T cell receptor beta chains from the same sample are listed, as sequenced in a study. From the 5' RACE reads, TCRdb called clonotypes with MiXCR, one entry per CDR3 protein. The table has about 9,000 distinct CDR3 sequences, approximately 31% seen once; the top ten hold roughly 5%. Cells sorted as Tregs were CD4+, CD25+ and CD127-/low. The sequenced sample consisted of Tregs sorted from blood. The receptor set was obtained from a female donor with breast cancer.

This clonotype was detected only a few times. The chain combines TRBV6-2 or TRBV6-3 with TRBJ2-2, with TRBD2 as a possible D gene (6 bases). The V gene lost 0 bases and the J gene lost 1 base, with 12 bases spanning the gap. The CDR3 has 17 residues. CDR1 and CDR2 (germline): MNHEY, SVGEGT. CDR3: CASSYSLRRVNTGELFF. CDR3 in DNA: TGTGCCAGCAGTTACTCCCTCAGGAGGGTGAACACCGGGGAGCTGTTTTTT.

The CDR3 coding sequence is TGTGCCAGCAGAAACCGACAGGGTTCTGAAGCTTTCTTT. It specifies CASRNRQGSEAFF. The chain links TRBV6-6 to TRBJ1-1, with 7 bases fitting TRBD1. J gave up 6 bases and V 6 bases, and 7 bases lay outside the gene matches. This CDR3 comprises 13 residues. CDR1 MNHNY and CDR2 SVGAGI come from the germline V gene (reference sequence).

Relative to its sample, this clonotype is medium-sized. The chain uses TRBV19 and TRBJ2-4, with a possible D match to TRBD1 (5 bases). Trimming stripped 4 bases from V and 0 bases from J, with 13 bases between. Germline V gene sequence: CDR1 LNHDA, CDR2 SQIVND (reference sequence). The CDR3 contains 16 residues. In nucleotides, the CDR3 is TGTGCCAGTAGTAAGGCAGGGTTAGGAGCCAAAAACATTCAGTACTTC. Amino acids: CASSKAGLGAKNIQYF.

Regarding this clonotype: No conserved phenylalanine or tryptophan ends this CDR3, so it is likely a read error. The rearrangement links TRBV20-1 to TRBJ2-3; 7 bases agree with TRBD2. Germline V gene sequence: CDR1 DFQATT, CDR2 SNEGSKA (reference sequence). This CDR3 region has 14 residues. V lost 4 bases and J lost 2; bases outside the gene matches: 6. The CDR3 spells CSAKLAENTDTQYL. DNA of the CDR3: TGCAGTGCTAAGCTAGCGGAAAACACAGATACGCAGTATCTT.

The V call is TRBV3-1, the J call TRBJ1-2; 7 nucleotides match TRBD1. In germline, CDR1 is LGHDT, CDR2 YNNKEL (reference sequence). Trimming removed 6 bases from V and 3 bases from J; junction bases left unmatched: 13. This CDR3 is 16 amino acids long. Written as DNA, the CDR3 is TGTGCCAGCAGTCATCGAAATACGGGACAGTACTATGGCTACACCTTC. Amino acids: CASSHRNTGQYYGYTF.

This clonotype was observed a handful of times. This rearrangement joins TRBV20-1 to TRBJ1-2, with D unresolved. The CDR3 loop spans 15 amino acids. CDR1 is DFQATT and CDR2 is SNEGSKA in the germline V gene (reference sequence). Trimming took 1 base from V and 1 from J, leaving 13 bases between them. In nucleotides, the CDR3 is TGCAGTGCTAGAGTGTTGACCGTGAATAACTATGGCTACACCTTC. This codes for CSARVLTVNNYGYTF.

This clonotype was counted between two and nine times. V gene TRBV6-1 combines with J gene TRBJ2-7; D unresolved. This CDR3 has 13 residues. Trimming removed 7 bases from V and 2 bases from J, with 12 bases in between. Germline V CDR1 and CDR2: MNHNS, SASEGT. The CDR3 is CASTRWGTYEQYF. The DNA for the CDR3 is TGTGCCAGCACCCGTTGGGGTACCTACGAGCAGTACTTC.

The chain carries TRBV7-9 and TRBJ1-5; 10 positions match TRBD1. Germline V CDR1 and CDR2: SEHNR, FQNEAQ (reference sequence). The J segment lost 6 bases and the V segment lost 4 bases, leaving 9 bases of the junction unmatched. CDR3 length: 16 residues. The CDR3 loop is CASSSCPDRGGQPQHF. CDR3 nucleotide sequence: TGTGCCAGCAGCTCATGCCCGGACAGGGGGGGTCAGCCCCAGCATTTT.

The chain carries TRBV18 and TRBJ1-5; 8 nucleotides match TRBD1. The CDR3 has 16 amino acids. The germline V gene has CDR1 KGHSH and CDR2 LQKENI. The V gene end was trimmed by 6 bases and the J gene end by 0 bases; junction bases not matched to a gene: 7. CDR3 amino acids: CASSRGRSYSNQPQHF. Written as DNA, the CDR3 is TGTGCCAGCTCCAGGGGGCGGTCGTATAGCAATCAGCCCCAGCATTTT.

This clonotype is categorized as medium-sized. This sequence joins TRBV6-2 or TRBV6-3 and TRBJ2-1; 7 nucleotides align to TRBD2. Per germline, CDR1 MNHEY and CDR2 SVGEGT. The CDR3 consists of 16 residues. V was pared by 4 bases and J by 6 bases, with 12 bases of the junction left unmatched. CDR3 sequence reads: CASSFYPGLTPNEQFF. As DNA, the CDR3 is TGTGCCAGCAGTTTCTATCCGGGACTAACTCCCAATGAGCAGTTCTTC.

The gene calls are TRBV7-9 and TRBJ2-4; D tentatively reads TRBD1 or TRBD2 (7 bases each). Germline CDR1 SEHNR, CDR2 FQNEAQ (reference sequence). Trimming pared 5 bases from V and 4 bases from J, leaving 18 bases between. The CDR3 contains 16 residues. The CDR3 DNA follows: TGTGCCAGCAGCCGGCGTGACAGGGAGGGGAAAAACATTCAGTACTTC. Translating gives CASSRRDREGKNIQYF.

The chain links TRBV5-1 to TRBJ1-1; D call uncertain. The CDR3 is 14 residues long. Trimming took off 5 bases at V and 0 bases at J, with 11 bases between the two ends. Germline V lookup: CDR1 SGHRS, CDR2 YFSETQ. Here the CDR3 reads CASRSRAVNTEAFF. DNA of the CDR3: TGCGCCAGCAGATCCCGGGCTGTGAACACTGAAGCTTTCTTT.

The rearrangement links TRBV6-5 to TRBJ1-2, with TRBD1 identical over 7 bases. The CDR3 runs 20 residues. Unmatched junction bases numbered 28, after V lost 6 bases and J lost 6 bases. CDR1 is MNHEY and CDR2 is SVGAGI in the germline V gene. This CDR3 reads CASSRLRVGGQYLGANGYTF. Written as DNA, the CDR3 is TGTGCCAGCAGCCGCCTCCGGGTTGGGGGACAGTACTTAGGGGCTAATGGCTACACCTTC.

A word on this clonotype: This may be a read error, as it is one base from a much larger clone. This chain uses TRBV7-2 with TRBJ2-1, with 9 bases that match TRBD2. CDR1 and CDR2 (germline): SGHTA, FQGNSA. The CDR3 runs to 17 residues. The CDR3 is CASSWGSGSFRYDEQFF. The CDR3 DNA is TGTGCCAGCAGCTGGGGTAGCGGGAGTTTCCGCTACGATGAGCAGTTCTTC.

Concerning this clonotype itself: This clone may be a read error of a much larger clone one base away. The CDR3 DNA is TGCAGCGTACGGGGCGATAAATACAATGAGCAGTTCTTC. Translation gives CSVRGDKYNEQFF. The chain links TRBV29-1 to TRBJ2-1; the D gene could be TRBD1 or TRBD2 (5 bases each). Trimming took 6 bases from V and 4 from J, leaving 13 bases between them. The CDR3 extends over 13 amino acids. Looked up from germline, CDR1 is SQVTM and CDR2 is ANQGSEA.

The chain carries TRBV7-8 and TRBJ2-3; the D gene is possibly TRBD1 (6 bases). The V gene lost 5 bases and the J gene lost 1 base, with 16 bases spanning the gap. The CDR3 has 16 amino acids. Germline-derived CDR1 and CDR2 are SGHVS and FQNEAQ. CDR3 nucleotides: TGTGCCAGCAGCAGATCTAACAGGGTGGGCACAGATACGCAGTATTTT. This encodes CASSRSNRVGTDTQYF.

A few counts support this clonotype. In nucleotides, the CDR3 is TGCGCCAGCAGCCCGACTAGCGGGATCACAGATACGCAGTATTTT. Protein: CASSPTSGITDTQYF. The chain recombines TRBV5-1 with TRBJ2-3, with TRBD2 matching 11 bases. CDR3 length: 15 amino acids. Germline V gene lookup returns CDR1 SGHRS and CDR2 YFSETQ. Trimming cost V 4 bases and J 2 bases; bases outside gene matches: 3.

The table lists this clonotype with a few counts. This chain connects TRBV7-8 to TRBJ1-1; tentatively, D is TRBD1 (5 bases). V lost 2 bases, J lost 8 bases, and 12 bases lay in between. The length of the CDR3 is 13 residues. Germline-derived CDR1 and CDR2 are SGHVS and FQNEAQ. The CDR3 region is CASSLMGEREAFF. The CDR3, as DNA: TGTGCCAGCAGCTTAATGGGGGAAAGGGAAGCTTTCTTT.

This clonotype appeared a few times. This chain uses TRBV4-3 with TRBJ2-7; TRBD2 matches at 11 bases. Germline V CDR1 and CDR2: LGHNA, YSLEER. Trimming at V came to 4 bases and at J to 5 bases, leaving 4 bases not matched to a gene. This CDR3 contains 14 residues. This CDR3 is CASSRQTSGDEQYV. The CDR3 DNA reads TGCGCCAGCAGCCGACAGACTAGCGGGGACGAGCAGTACGTC.

J is TRBJ1-2 and V is TRBV29-1; no firm D call. This CDR3 contains 11 residues. Between the trimmed V and J ends, which lost 5 bases and 2 bases, there was a span of 6 bases. Germline V gene sequence: CDR1 SQVTM, CDR2 ANQGSEA. CDR3 DNA sequence: TGCAGCGTTTGGTCAAACTATGGCTACACCTTC. It codes for CSVWSNYGYTF.

J is TRBJ1-5 and V is TRBV20-1; D might be TRBD1 (6 bases). Trimming cost V 3 bases and J 0 bases, with 12 bases left between them. CDR1 is DFQATT and CDR2 is SNEGSKA in the germline V gene (reference sequence). The CDR3 has 15 amino acids. For the CDR3, the DNA is TGCAGTGCTAGGTTACAGGGAGTTAGCAATCAGCCCCAGCATTTT. Its protein product is CSARLQGVSNQPQHF.

To note about this clonotype: The CDR3 ends on some other residue instead of the conserved phenylalanine or tryptophan, so this is likely a read error. V is TRBV18 and J is TRBJ2-2; D is tentatively TRBD1 or TRBD2 (6 bases each). The length of the CDR3 is 19 residues. In germline, CDR1 is KGHSH, CDR2 LQKENI. Trimming stripped 1 base from V and 0 bases from J, with 18 bases between. The CDR3 sequence is CASSPQAGGDTTNTGELFV. The CDR3 coding sequence is TGTGCCAGCTCACCACAGGCTGGCGGGGACACCACGAACACCGGGGAGCTGTTTGTT.

The chain has TRBV5-1 and TRBJ2-2; D gene unclear. The CDR3 has 14 amino acids. With 2 bases removed from V and 6 bases from J, the gap between germline ends came to 11 bases. Germline V gene sequence: CDR1 SGHRS, CDR2 YFSETQ. The CDR3 DNA reads as TGCGCCAGCAGCTTATCGAACCGGGCCGGGGAGCTGTTTTTT. It is translated as CASSLSNRAGELFF.

This clonotype was detected a few times. This rearrangement joins TRBV6-2 or TRBV6-3 to TRBJ1-1; 9 bases line up with TRBD1. The CDR3 is made up of 14 amino acids. After removal of 6 bases from V and 2 bases from J, the junction contained 4 bases not matched to a gene. The germline CDR1 and CDR2 sequences are MNHEY and SVGEGT. The chain's CDR3 is CASSRTGANTEAFF. The DNA of the CDR3 is TGTGCCAGCAGCCGGACAGGGGCTAACACTGAAGCTTTCTTT.

The rearrangement joins TRBV5-1 to TRBJ2-1; perhaps TRBD2 as D (6 bases). The CDR3 covers 15 residues. The germline V and J ends were trimmed by 0 bases and 4 bases, with 11 bases remaining between them. CDR1 is SGHRS and CDR2 is YFSETQ in the germline V gene. The DNA of the CDR3 is TGCGCCAGCAGCTTGGGACTAGGGAGTTACAATGAGCAGTTCTTC. Translated, it gives CASSLGLGSYNEQFF.

Sample share makes this clonotype medium-sized. The rearrangement uses TRBV2 and TRBJ2-1; 7 bases match TRBD2. The germline gives CDR1 SNHLY, CDR2 FYNNEI. Germline trimming cut 6 bases from V and 5 bases from J; bases unmatched to any gene: 7. The CDR3 is 14 residues long. The CDR3 loop is CASSPLATDNEQFF. In DNA form, the CDR3 reads TGTGCCAGCAGCCCACTAGCGACAGACAATGAGCAGTTCTTC.

Concerning this clonotype: A much larger clone lies a single base off, so this may be a read error. The CDR3 loop is CNARDLEGRRGAFF. DNA for the CDR3: TGCAATGCTAGAGATCTAGAAGGGCGTAGGGGAGCTTTCTTT. The chain employs TRBV20-1 and TRBJ1-1, with D possibly matching TRBD1 (5 bases). This CDR3 contains 14 residues. The germline V gene has CDR1 DFQATT and CDR2 SNEGSKA (reference sequence).